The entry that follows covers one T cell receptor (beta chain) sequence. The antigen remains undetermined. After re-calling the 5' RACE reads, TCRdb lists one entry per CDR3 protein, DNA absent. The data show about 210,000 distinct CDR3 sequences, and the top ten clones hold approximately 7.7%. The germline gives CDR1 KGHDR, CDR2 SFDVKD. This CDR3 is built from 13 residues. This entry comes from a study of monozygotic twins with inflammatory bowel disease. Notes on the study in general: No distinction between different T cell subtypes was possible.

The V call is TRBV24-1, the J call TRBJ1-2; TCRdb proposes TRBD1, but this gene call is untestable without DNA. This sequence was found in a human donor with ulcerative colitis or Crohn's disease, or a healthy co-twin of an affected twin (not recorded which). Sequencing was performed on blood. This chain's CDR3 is CATSDNYRGGYTF.